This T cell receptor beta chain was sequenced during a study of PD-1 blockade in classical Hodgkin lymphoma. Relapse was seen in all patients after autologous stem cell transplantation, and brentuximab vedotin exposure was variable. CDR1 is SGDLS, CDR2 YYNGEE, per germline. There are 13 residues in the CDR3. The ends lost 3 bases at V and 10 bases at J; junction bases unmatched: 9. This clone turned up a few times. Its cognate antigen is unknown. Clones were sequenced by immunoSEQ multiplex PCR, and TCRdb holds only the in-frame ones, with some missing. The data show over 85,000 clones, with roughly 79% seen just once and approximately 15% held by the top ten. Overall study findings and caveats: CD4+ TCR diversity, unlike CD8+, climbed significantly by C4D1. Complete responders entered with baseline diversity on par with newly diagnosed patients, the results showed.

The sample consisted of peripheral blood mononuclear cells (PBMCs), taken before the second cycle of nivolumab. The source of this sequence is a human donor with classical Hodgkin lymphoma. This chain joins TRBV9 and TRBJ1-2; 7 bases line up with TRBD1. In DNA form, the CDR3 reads TGTGCCAGCAGCGACCAAGGGGACAGACCCTACACCTTC. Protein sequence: CASSDQGDRPYTF.